The rows below give T cell receptor delta chains drawn from one sample of a study of gammadelta T cells in human blood. TCRdb reanalysed the RT-PCR reads via CATT. The sample includes about 1,700 delta-chain clones, 6% to 7.5% of them seen just once. Sequenced material: non-Vgamma9Vdelta2 gamma-delta T cells from fetal blood. The receptors here all came from a human fetus. Each CDR3 is given with its conserved first and last residue. A D gene is named only where the DNA matches it firmly. Size is omitted from some rows. Given values are once, few, many or a class for expanded clones.

D	V	J	size	DNA	CDR3
TRDD3	TRDV1	TRDJ1	medium-sized	TGTGCTCTTGGGTCTACTGGGGGATACCAGGTTAAACTCATCTTT	CALGSTGGYQVKLIF
TRDD3	TRDV2	TRDJ3	medium-sized	TGTGCCTGTGACACCGACGGGGGATCCTTAAGCTCCTGGGACACCCGACAGATGTTTTTC	CACDTDGGSLSSWDTRQMFF
NA	TRDV1	TRDJ3	medium-sized	TGTGCTCTTGGGGAGGGAAGAGGGTCCTGGGACACCCGACAGATGTTTTTC	CALGEGRGSWDTRQMFF
NA	TRDV1	TRDJ3	medium-sized	TGTGCTCTTGGGGAAACCCGTACTACCTGGGACACCCGACAGATGTTTTTC	CALGETRTTWDTRQMFF
NA	TRDV1	TRDJ1	medium-sized	TGTGCTCTTGGGGAACTGGTGGGGTACACCGATAAACTCATCTTT	CALGELVGYTDKLIF
TRDD3	TRDV1	TRDJ2	large	TGTGCTCTTGGGAAACACTGGGGGATAGCTTTGACAGCACAACTCTTCTTT	CALGKHWGIALTAQLFF
TRDD3	TRAV29/DV5	TRDJ2	medium-sized	TGTGCAGCAAGCGTGGGGGATACGACAGCACAACTCTTCTTT	CAASVGDTTAQLFF
TRDD3	TRDV1	TRDJ1	medium-sized	TGTGCTCTTGGGGAACTAATCTCCTACTGGGGGATACGGGGCGATAAACTCATCTTT	CALGELISYWGIRGDKLIF
TRDD3	TRAV29/DV5	TRDJ2	medium-sized	TGTGCAGCAAGCGTTTGGAGGGGATACGCAGCACAACTCTTCTTT	CAASVWRGYAAQLFF
TRDD3	TRDV3	TRDJ3	medium-sized	TGTGCCTTTTGTCCCCCTTGGGGGATACGGACCTGGGACACCCGACAGATGTTTTTC	CAFCPPWGIRTWDTRQMFF
TRDD3	TRDV3	TRDJ1	NA	TGTGCCTTTGGGGGATACTCCTGGGGGATACGGTACACCGATAAACTCATCTTT	CAFGGYSWGIRYTDKLIF
TRDD3	TRDV1	TRDJ1	large	TGTGCTCTTGGGGAGTACTGGGGGATACATAAACTCATCTTT	CALGEYWGIHKLIF
TRDD3	TRDV2	TRDJ1	large	TGTGCCTGTGACACCGGGGATACATACACCGATAAACTCATCTTT	CACDTGDTYTDKLIF
TRDD3	TRAV38-2/DV8	TRDJ1	large	TGTGCTTATAGGAGGGGATACGCCGATAAACTCATCTTT	CAYRRGYADKLIF
TRDD3	TRDV1	TRDJ1	NA	TGTGCTCTTGGGGAACTAGGGGGATACACCGATAAACTCATCTTT	CALGELGGYTDKLIF
TRDD3	TRDV1	TRDJ1	medium-sized	TGTGCTCTTGGGACTTCGTACTGGGGGATATTACCAACAAACACCGATAAACTCATCTTT	CALGTSYWGILPTNTDKLIF
TRDD3	TRDV2	TRDJ3	medium-sized	TGTGCCTGTGACACCGTTTACTGGGGGACACCCAGCTCCTGGGACACCCGACAGATGTTTTTC	CACDTVYWGTPSSWDTRQMFF
TRDD3	TRDV3	TRDJ3	medium-sized	TGTGCCTTTCCCCCGTCTTTACTGGGGGGCCCAAGCTCCTGGGACACCCGACAGATGTTTTTC	CAFPPSLLGGPSSWDTRQMFF
NA	TRDV1	TRDJ3	large	TGTGCTCTTGGGAAGGGGGGCTCCTGGGACACCCGACAGATGTTTTTC	CALGKGGSWDTRQMFF
TRDD3	TRDV1	TRDJ1	large	TGTGCTCTTGGGGAAGGGGGATACGCCGATAAACTCATCTTT	CALGEGGYADKLIF
TRDD3	TRDV2	TRDJ1	NA	TGTGCCGGTGACGCAAAAATGGGGGAGACCGATAAACTCATCTTT	CAGDAKMGETDKLIF
NA	TRDV2	TRDJ2	medium-sized	TGTGCCTGTGACACCGGGGGAGCTTTGACAGCACAACTCTTCTTT	CACDTGGALTAQLFF
TRDD3	TRDV1	TRDJ1	medium-sized	TGTGCTCTTGGGGAACTGGGGATACGCTACACCGATAAACTCATCTTT	CALGELGIRYTDKLIF
TRDD3	TRDV3	TRDJ1	large	TGTGCCTTTGGGGGATACACCGATAAACTCATCTTT	CAFGGYTDKLIF
TRDD3	TRDV1	TRDJ2	medium-sized	TGTGCTCTTGGGGAACCCCCCTACTGTTTCCTACTGGGGGATACCGGTCGAGCACAACTCTTCTTT	CALGEPPYCFLLGDTGRAQLFF
TRDD3	TRDV1	TRDJ2	few	TGTGCTCTTGGGGAACTAGACGAAGGGGGATATTTGACAGCACAACTCTTCTTT	CALGELDEGGYLTAQLFF
TRDD3	TRDV3	TRDJ3	few	TGTGCCTTTTCAACAGGTTCCGGGGGATACTGGGACACCCGACAGATGTTTTTC	CAFSTGSGGYWDTRQMFF
TRDD3	TRDV3	TRDJ3	large	TGTGCCTTTGGGGGATACTCCTGGGACACCCGACAGATGTTTTTC	CAFGGYSWDTRQMFF
TRDD3	TRDV2	TRDJ3	medium-sized	TGTGCCTGTGACAATACTGGGGGCAACTCCTGGGACACCCGACAGATGTTTTTC	CACDNTGGNSWDTRQMFF